The present entry profiles one TCR beta chain with its context. It has no known antigen specificity. Base qualities are missing; no much larger clone stands one base away. The record originates from a study of T cells in pancreatic ductal adenocarcinoma (dated by TCRdb to about 2017). General notes on the study: To learn about the adaptive T-cell response arising naturally, investigators profiled where tumor-infiltrating CD8+ T cells, together with suppressive cells, were located within resected pancreatic ductal adenocarcinoma, how abundant they were, and what qualities they showed.

TCR beta CDR3 regions were amplified from genomic DNA using the immunoSEQ hsTCRB kit. An Illumina HiSeq system was used for high-throughput TRB CDR3 sequencing. In the source study's methods: Sequencing reads were analyzed with the immunoSEQ software, and nonproductive sequences with premature stops or frame-shifts were excluded. Repertoire clonality was computed as one minus Shannon entropy normalized by log2 of the number of unique productive sequences. TCRdb limited this immuneACCESS table to in-frame rearrangements with V and J called. A share of clones is missing; checked studies link under half to unresolved V genes, and the rest is unexplained. V and J calls and clone size come straight from that table; D and trimming were deduced from the DNA. The sample includes around 94,000 clones, with roughly 96% observed a single time. Less than 4% of the sample belongs to the ten largest clones. CDR1 and CDR2 were assigned from the germline V gene as SGHDT and YYEEEE. Spanning cysteine to phenylalanine, the CDR3 consists of 13 amino acids. Solely the CDR3 DNA is kept, with 39 bases framed from the first base. The germline ends are 11 bases apart after V is trimmed by 4 bases and J by 4 bases.

General study outcomes and caveats: Comparisons of clonality between tumor and blood may be biased because tumors are enriched in CD45RO+ effector T cells rather than naive T cells, which biases the comparison toward lower diversity. T-cell clonality showed no significant difference between tumor and blood, with a mean clonality of around 0.12 in tumors and less than 0.08 in blood. Compared with tumor samples, blood samples had more total productive templates and around 8-fold more unique clonotypes. Because most pancreatic cancer patients present with inoperable disease, the resected cohort was biased toward the minority with early-stage disease.

The selected pancreatic ductal adenocarcinoma patients had received surgery without neoadjuvant therapy. Peripheral blood was collected in heparin tubes, from which PBMCs were isolated by histopaque density gradient and cryopreserved in approximately 10% DMSO. Using the DNeasy Blood and Tissue Kit with Proteinase K and RNase treatment, genomic DNA was extracted from six or seven PBMC and under ten flash-frozen tumor specimens. Recombination linked TRBV5-6 to TRBJ1-2; TRBD1 is perhaps the D gene, given 5 matching bases. Sequencing was carried out using PBMCs. The TCR comes from a human donor with pancreatic ductal adenocarcinoma. The DNA is TGTGCCAGCAGCATTGGGGCCAGCTATGGCTACACCTTC. It is translated as CASSIGASYGYTF. Here the CDR3 is joined to the reference TRBV5-6 and TRBJ1-2 genes, and the full variable domain is: DAGVTQSPTHLIKTRGQQVTLRCSPKSGHDTVSWYQQALGQGPQFIFQYYEEEERQRGNFPDRFSGHQFPNYSSELNVNALLLGDSALYLCASSIGASYGYTFGSGTRLTVV.